The 23 T cell receptor beta chains listed next were all sequenced from one sample in a study of T-cell reconstitution after alpha-beta-depleted transplantation in children. A TCRbeta library incorporating unique molecular identifiers was prepared. TCRdb used MiXCR to reprocess the PCR reads, holding one entry per CDR3 protein. The table records approximately 400,000 distinct CDR3 sequences, about a tenth of them present only once. The sample here was PBMCs from the stem cell graft donor, taken from the stem cell graft. These receptors came from a human donor who donated a stem cell graft to a child with acute myeloid leukemia.

This clonotype was counted between two and nine times. The V gene is TRBV3-1, the J gene TRBJ2-1, with TRBD1 matching over 9 bases. Germline-derived CDR1 and CDR2 are LGHDT and YNNKEL (reference sequence). V lost 6 bases to trimming and J lost 7 bases; unmatched junction nucleotides: 7. This CDR3 is built from 14 residues. Here the CDR3 DNA reads TGTGCCAGCAGTCTGGACAGGGGTGGGAATGAGCAGTTCTTC. It translates to CASSLDRGGNEQFF.

This clonotype showed up just a few times. V gene TRBV5-5 combines with J gene TRBJ1-6; the D gene is possibly TRBD1 (5 bases). Trimming took 3 bases from V and 3 from J, leaving 16 bases between them. There are 17 residues in the CDR3. CDR1 and CDR2 (germline): SGHKS, YYEKEE (reference sequence). The DNA of the CDR3 is TGTGCCAGCAGCTCCTCGGGACGGAATATCTATAATTCACCCCTCCACTTT. Its translation: CASSSSGRNIYNSPLHF.

This clonotype was counted at least ten times. The chain combines TRBV29-1 with TRBJ1-1; 8 bases agree with TRBD1. After removal of 5 bases from V and 5 bases from J, the junction contained 16 bases not matched to a gene. CDR1 is SQVTM and CDR2 is ANQGSEA in the germline V gene. The CDR3 has 16 amino acids. CDR3 DNA: TGCAGCGTTCCCATGACAGGGGCCAGTGTGATAACTGAAGCTTTCTTT. Protein product: CSVPMTGASVITEAFF.

V usage is TRBV12-3 or TRBV12-4 and J usage is TRBJ2-2; a weak D match, TRBD1 (6 bases). Trimming pared 5 bases from V and 0 bases from J, leaving 16 bases between. The CDR3 length is 17 residues. The CDR3 protein is CASSTTGFLANTGELFF. CDR3 in DNA: TGTGCCAGCAGTACAACAGGGTTCCTCGCGAACACCGGGGAGCTGTTTTTT.

This clonotype was seen a few times. For the CDR3, the DNA is TGCGCCAGCAGTGAGCGGGGGGATGGCTACACCTTC. Its protein is CASSERGDGYTF. The chain links TRBV10-2 to TRBJ1-2, with a tentative D call TRBD1 (5 bases). The V end was cut by 2 bases, the J end by 6 bases, with 7 bases between. Germline assignment: CDR1 WSHSY and CDR2 SAAADI. The CDR3 contains 12 residues.

In this sample, this clonotype turned up a few times. This rearrangement joins TRBV12-3 or TRBV12-4 to TRBJ2-3, with D possibly being TRBD1 or TRBD2 (7 bases each). Trimming stripped 10 bases from V and 4 bases from J, with 18 bases between. This CDR3 region has 14 residues. CDR3 amino acids: CATRGGGNPDTQYF. The CDR3 DNA follows: TGTGCCACCAGGGGGGGAGGGAACCCAGATACGCAGTATTTT.

This clonotype was recorded a few times. The V gene is TRBV20-1, the J gene TRBJ2-1; 7 nucleotides agree with TRBD1. V lost 4 bases, J lost 2 bases, and 5 bases stayed unmatched. CDR1 and CDR2 from the germline V gene are DFQATT and SNEGSKA (reference sequence). There are 14 residues in the CDR3. The CDR3 protein is CSANPTGTYNEQFF. The CDR3 bases are TGCAGTGCTAACCCGACAGGGACCTACAATGAGCAGTTCTTC.

The rearrangement uses TRBV3-1 and TRBJ2-7; 10 nucleotides agree with TRBD2. This CDR3 has 14 amino acids. Germline V gene lookup returns CDR1 LGHDT and CDR2 YNNKEL (reference sequence). J gave up 4 bases and V 7 bases, and 7 bases lay outside the gene matches. CDR3 protein: CASMRAGGPYEQYF. In DNA, the CDR3 is TGTGCCAGCATGAGAGCGGGAGGGCCGTACGAGCAGTACTTC.

Remarks on this clonotype: One end of the junction fails to match germline, which may point to a read error. This chain links TRBV19 with TRBJ1-2; D gene ambiguous. Germline-derived CDR1 and CDR2 are LNHDA and SQIVND (reference sequence). The CDR3 extends over 13 amino acids. CDR3 residues: CAIADRRYYGHTF. CDR3 in DNA: TGTGCCATCGCAGATCGGAGGTACTATGGCCACACCTTC.

The chain employs TRBV25-1 and TRBJ2-2; tentatively, D is TRBD2 (5 bases). V lost 3 bases to trimming and J lost 4 bases, with 6 bases between them. CDR1 and CDR2 from the germline V gene are MGHDK and SYGVNS. This CDR3 contains 13 residues. The CDR3 DNA sequence: TGTGCCAGCAGTGAGGAGGCCACCGGGGAGCTGTTTTTT. Protein: CASSEEATGELFF.

This clonotype appeared many times. The genes are TRBV20-1 and TRBJ1-1, with D unclear. The CDR3 is made up of 11 amino acids. V lost 4 bases and J lost 1, with 4 bases in between. Germline assignment: CDR1 DFQATT and CDR2 SNEGSKA (reference sequence). CDR3 sequence: CSATENTEAFF. In DNA form, the CDR3 reads TGCAGTGCTACGGAGAACACTGAAGCTTTCTTT.

This clonotype was detected only a few times. The CDR3 loop reads CSARAPNGLVDYEQYF. The CDR3 bases are TGCAGTGCTAGAGCACCGAACGGACTAGTTGACTACGAGCAGTACTTC. V gene TRBV20-1 combines with J gene TRBJ2-7; 7 nucleotides agree with TRBD2. Trimming at V came to 1 base and at J to 3 bases, leaving 12 bases not matched to a gene. Germline assignment: CDR1 DFQATT and CDR2 SNEGSKA (reference sequence). The CDR3 length is 16 residues.

The chain recombines TRBV6-5 with TRBJ2-1; 8 bases map to TRBD1. CDR1 and CDR2 (germline): MNHEY, SVGAGI. The junction had 12 bases not matched to a gene; V was cut back by 0 bases and J by 8 bases. This CDR3 has 17 residues. The CDR3 DNA sequence: TGTGCCAGCAGTTACTCTCCCCCGGACAGGGTCGGGGATGAGCAGTTCTTC. This codes for CASSYSPPDRVGDEQFF.

The rearrangement joins TRBV10-3 to TRBJ1-6; perhaps TRBD1 as D (5 bases). The CDR3 is made up of 13 amino acids. The germline V gene has CDR1 ENHRY and CDR2 SYGVKD. V was cut by 8 bases and J by 5 bases, with 10 bases left in between. As DNA, the CDR3 is TGTGCCATCGCAGGGAGGGATAATTCACCCCTCCACTTT. As protein: CAIAGRDNSPLHF.

This clonotype was counted between two and nine times. The gene calls are TRBV12-3 or TRBV12-4 and TRBJ2-3; the D gene could be TRBD1 or TRBD2 (5 bases each). The CDR3 loop spans 16 amino acids. V was clipped by 3 bases and J by 2 bases, with 15 bases between them. CDR3 protein: CASSFGRGRNTDTQYF. Written as DNA, the CDR3 is TGTGCCAGCAGTTTCGGCCGGGGCCGTAACACAGATACGCAGTATTTT.

The sample holds a few counts of this clonotype. The chain is built from TRBV5-4 and TRBJ2-1; 8 positions agree with TRBD2. After removal of 2 bases from V and 13 bases from J, the junction contained 5 bases not matched to a gene. CDR1 is SGHNT, CDR2 YYREEE, per germline (reference sequence). This CDR3 region has 12 residues. CDR3 nucleotide sequence: TGTGCCAGCAGCTTAGACAGCGGGAGACAGTTCTTC. Residues: CASSLDSGRQFF.

This clonotype was seen a handful of times. The chain uses TRBV12-3 or TRBV12-4 and TRBJ2-7; TRBD2 matches 11 bases. With 6 bases clipped from V and 7 bases from J, the junction kept 8 bases outside the gene matches. This CDR3 has 14 residues. CDR3 amino acids: CASSPNSGRGEQYF. For the CDR3, the DNA is TGTGCCAGCAGCCCAAATAGCGGGAGGGGTGAGCAGTACTTC.

This clonotype was counted a few times. The V and J genes are TRBV20-1 and TRBJ2-5; TRBD1 or TRBD2 may be the D gene (5 bases each). The CDR3 length is 15 residues. Germline CDR1 reads DFQATT; CDR2 reads SNEGSKA (reference sequence). Deletions cut 6 bases from V and 5 bases from J, with 22 bases between. CDR3 protein: CSAGEQGVFSETQYF. Here the CDR3 DNA reads TGCAGTGCAGGGGAGCAGGGTGTTTTTTCGGAGACCCAGTACTTC.

This clonotype has just one count. The gene calls are TRBV29-1 and TRBJ2-2; a possible D gene is TRBD2 (6 bases). V lost 5 bases and J 1 base, leaving 8 bases between the germline ends. This CDR3 comprises 13 residues. Per germline, CDR1 SQVTM and CDR2 ANQGSEA. CDR3 protein: CSVTEGNTGELFF. The CDR3 DNA is TGCAGCGTTACGGAGGGGAACACCGGGGAGCTGTTTTTT.

This clonotype was observed a handful of times. V usage is TRBV5-1 and J usage is TRBJ2-7; TRBD1 matches 12 bases. The CDR3 totals 16 residues. V gave up 2 bases and J gave up 4 bases; unmatched junction bases: 7. The germline V gene has CDR1 SGHRS and CDR2 YFSETQ. The CDR3 protein is CASSFSGTGGIYEQYF. DNA of the CDR3: TGCGCCAGCAGCTTTTCCGGGACAGGGGGCATTTACGAGCAGTACTTC.

There are many counts of this clonotype. The chain recombines TRBV6-1 with TRBJ2-7; 10 nucleotides align to TRBD2. V lost 3 bases, J lost 4 bases, and 3 bases stayed unmatched. Germline lookup yields CDR1 MNHNS and CDR2 SASEGT. This CDR3 is 14 amino acids long. CDR3 sequence: CASSDGTSAYEQYF. Here the CDR3 DNA reads TGTGCCAGCAGTGACGGGACTAGCGCGTACGAGCAGTACTTC.

This clonotype was picked up many times. J is TRBJ2-2 and V is TRBV12-3 or TRBV12-4, with TRBD2 identical over 7 bases. The CDR3 consists of 14 residues. With V trimmed by 3 bases and J by 5 bases, 3 bases remained unmatched. The DNA for the CDR3 is TGTGCCAGCAGTTTCCCGGGAGGAACCGGGGAGCTGTTTTTT. This codes for CASSFPGGTGELFF.

The chain is built from TRBV6-5 and TRBJ2-1, with 9 bases identical to TRBD2. Trimming removed 2 bases from V and 7 bases from J; junction bases left unmatched: 9. The CDR3 has 16 amino acids. The germline V gene encodes CDR1 MNHEY and CDR2 SVGAGI. Written as DNA, the CDR3 is TGTGCCAGCAGTTACATCGGCGGGGGGGCCCTGAATGAGCAGTTCTTC. It codes for CASSYIGGGALNEQFF.